These T cell receptor beta chains were read from a single sample in a study of identical twins. TCRdb processed the 5' RACE reads anew with MiXCR; each CDR3 protein has one entry. The data show approximately 630,000 distinct CDR3 sequences, about 7.1% seen once. These same data were also listed under a study on yellow fever vaccine responses in identical twins.

The sample comprised PBMCs. The receptors shown here come from a young woman in good health. Each CDR3 is given with its conserved first and last residue. D genes are given only for firm matches. Only some rows state a clone size, as once, few, many or a class for expanded clones.

D gene	clone size	V gene	J gene	CDR3 protein	CDR3 DNA
-	few	TRBV20-1	TRBJ2-5	CSARVRGSQETQYF	TGCAGTGCTAGAGTCCGGGGCTCACAAGAGACCCAGTACTTC
-	many	TRBV4-1	TRBJ1-1	CASSQGPAMNTEAFF	TGCGCCAGCAGCCAAGGGCCAGCCATGAACACTGAAGCTTTCTTT
-	many	TRBV20-1	TRBJ1-6	CSARTGRWSYNSPLHF	TGCAGTGCTAGGACGGGGAGGTGGTCCTATAATTCACCCCTCCACTTT
-	many	TRBV10-3	TRBJ2-7	CAIRDYRDPYEQYF	TGTGCCATCAGGGATTACAGGGACCCCTACGAGCAGTACTTC
-	many	TRBV12-3/TRBV12-4	TRBJ1-1	CASSFRGAEAFF	TGCGCCAGCAGCTTCAGGGGAGCTGAAGCTTTCTTT
TRBD2	few	TRBV15	TRBJ2-1	CATSRVGGSYNEQFF	TGTGCCACCAGCAGAGTTGGCGGGAGCTACAATGAGCAGTTCTTC
-	many	TRBV27	TRBJ1-6	CASSFGRGTNSPLHF	TGTGCCAGCAGTTTCGGCAGGGGCACGAATTCACCCCTCCACTTT
TRBD2	-	TRBV27	TRBJ2-7	CASSLAGGGVQYF	TGTGCCAGCAGTCTAGCGGGAGGGGGAGTGCAGTACTTC
-	few	TRBV15	TRBJ2-2	CATSRGNSGPMTGELFF	TGTGCCACCAGCAGAGGGAACTCAGGTCCTATGACCGGGGAGCTGTTTTTT
-	-	TRBV6-1	TRBJ1-3	CASSQTVSGNTIYF	TGTGCCAGCAGCCAGACAGTCTCTGGAAACACCATATATTTT
-	-	TRBV12-3/TRBV12-4	TRBJ1-1	CASSLFSAGEAFF	TGTGCCAGCAGTTTATTCTCGGCAGGTGAAGCTTTCTTT
-	-	TRBV7-9	TRBJ2-1	CASSPVAVIPWEQFF	TGTGCCAGCAGCCCGGTAGCGGTCATCCCATGGGAGCAGTTCTTC
-	-	TRBV20-1	TRBJ2-3	CCARDLLATSTDTQYF	TGCTGTGCTAGAGATCTTTTAGCAACTAGCACAGATACGCAGTATTTT
-	few	TRBV15	TRBJ2-1	CATSRRAPSYNEQFF	TGTGCCACCAGCAGAAGGGCCCCCTCCTACAATGAGCAGTTCTTC
TRBD2	few	TRBV29-1	TRBJ2-1	CSVGREFPYNEQFF	TGCAGCGTTGGGCGGGAGTTCCCCTACAATGAGCAGTTCTTC
TRBD2	many	TRBV28	TRBJ2-3	CASSLYAALAGTDTQYF	TGTGCCAGCAGTCTCTACGCGGCCCTAGCGGGAACAGATACGCAGTATTTT
-	-	TRBV18	TRBJ2-5	CASSPKEIQETQYF	TGTGCCAGCTCGCCTAAGGAGATACAAGAGACCCAGTACTTC
TRBD1	-	TRBV28	TRBJ1-5	CASRKDRGLGNQPQHF	TGTGCCAGCAGAAAGGACAGGGGGCTAGGCAATCAGCCCCAGCATTTT
TRBD2	few	TRBV7-9	TRBJ2-7	CASSLTSDYEQYF	TGTGCCAGCAGCTTAACTAGCGACTACGAGCAGTACTTC
TRBD2	-	TRBV10-2	TRBJ2-7	CASSEWASGRLRVYEQYF	TGCGCCAGCAGTGAGTGGGCTAGCGGGAGGTTGAGGGTCTACGAGCAGTACTTC
TRBD1	many	TRBV7-9	TRBJ1-6	CASSPTGTVNSPLHF	TGTGCCAGCAGCCCAACTGGGACAGTTAATTCACCCCTCCACTTT
TRBD2	-	TRBV20-1	TRBJ2-5	CRDRGPSGRAPETQYF	TGCAGGGATCGGGGGCCAAGCGGGAGGGCCCCCGAGACCCAGTACTTC
-	-	TRBV7-9	TRBJ2-4	CASSLGVVKNIQYF	TGTGCCAGCAGCCTCGGGGTTGTCAAAAACATTCAGTACTTC
-	few	TRBV28	TRBJ2-1	CASSFEANEQFF	TGTGCCAGCAGTTTTGAAGCCAATGAGCAGTTCTTC
TRBD2	few	TRBV7-2	TRBJ2-3	CASSLTAGVNTQYF	TGTGCCAGCAGCTTAACGGCGGGAGTGAATACGCAGTATTTT
-	many	TRBV12-3/TRBV12-4	TRBJ2-5	CASSFRTESETQYF	TGTGCCAGCAGTTTTCGCACAGAGTCGGAGACCCAGTACTTC